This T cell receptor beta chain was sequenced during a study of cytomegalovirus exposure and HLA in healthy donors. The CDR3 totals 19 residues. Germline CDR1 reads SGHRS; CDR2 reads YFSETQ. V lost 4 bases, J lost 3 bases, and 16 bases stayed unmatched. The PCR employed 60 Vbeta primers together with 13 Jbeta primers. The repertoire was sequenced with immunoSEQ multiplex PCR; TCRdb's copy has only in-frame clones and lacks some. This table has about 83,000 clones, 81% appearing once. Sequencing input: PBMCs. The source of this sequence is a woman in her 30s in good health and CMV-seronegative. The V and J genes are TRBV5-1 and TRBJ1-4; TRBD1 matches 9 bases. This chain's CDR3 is CASSLTGTGSLGANEKLFF. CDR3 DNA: TGCGCCAGCAGCCTGACCGGGACAGGGAGCTTGGGTGCTAATGAAAAACTGTTTTTT.